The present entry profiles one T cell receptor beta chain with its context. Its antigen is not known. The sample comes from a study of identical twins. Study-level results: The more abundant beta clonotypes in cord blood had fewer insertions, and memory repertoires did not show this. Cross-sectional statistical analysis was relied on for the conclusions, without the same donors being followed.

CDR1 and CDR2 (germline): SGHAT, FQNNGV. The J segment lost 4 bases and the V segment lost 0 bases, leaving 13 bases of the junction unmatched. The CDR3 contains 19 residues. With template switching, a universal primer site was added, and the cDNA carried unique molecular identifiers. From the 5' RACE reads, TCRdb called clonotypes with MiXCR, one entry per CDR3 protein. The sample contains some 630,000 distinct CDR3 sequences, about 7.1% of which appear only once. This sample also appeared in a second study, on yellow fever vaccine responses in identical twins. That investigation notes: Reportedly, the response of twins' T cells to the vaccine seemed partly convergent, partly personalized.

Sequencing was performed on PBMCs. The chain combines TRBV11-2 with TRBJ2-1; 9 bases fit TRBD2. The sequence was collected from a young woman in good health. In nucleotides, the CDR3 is TGTGCCAGCAGCTTAGATCGGGTCTCCTTAGCGGGAGATTACAATGAGCAGTTCTTC. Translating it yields CASSLDRVSLAGDYNEQFF.